This note documents a single TCR beta chain sequence. This clonotype was seen a few times. This receptor's antigen is unknown. No clone much larger than this one lies a single base away; base qualities are absent. The library was produced with PCR. The data were produced on an Illumina HiSeq 4000. Bulk TCR libraries were generated as previously described, with the TCR primers listed in Table S5 used. The Qiagen AllPrep DNA/RNA kit was used to purify total RNA. Reads from multiple sequencing runs of the same library were pooled before analysis. In the paper's pipeline: Reads were retained only if an exact TCR constant sequence was present, and the retained reads were trimmed to 150 nt and grouped according to their 12-nt molecular barcodes. Within each barcode group, reads were sub-clustered at a 15% Levenshtein threshold, and quality-weighted consensus sequences were built per RNA molecule. Non-functional sequences were excluded, and lower-count sequences lying one edit away from another sequence were also excluded. Based on fitting two negative binomial distributions, any barcode sub-cluster with under 20% of the maximum read count was discarded. TCRdb ran its own pipeline on the public reads, namely fastp trimming at Q25 and MiXCR clone calling, and kept in-frame beta chains. Rows are combined by CDR3 protein, so each entry shows the most common genes and DNA. None of the V and J calls come from the authors' own analysis; TCRdb made them. The sample records approximately 550,000 distinct CDR3 sequences, roughly 23% of which are singletons. Around 0.84% of the sample comes from the top ten.

Trimming removed 0 bases from V and 4 bases from J; the gene matches leave 6 bases unexplained. Taken from the germline V gene, the CDR1 and CDR2 loops are SQVTM and ANQGSEA. The CDR3, cysteine through phenylalanine, is 16 amino acids long. The entry retains the CDR3 DNA only, 48 bases that are in frame from base 1. This record belongs to a study of molecular identifiers for immune sequencing clone quantification (dated by TCRdb to 2016 to 2019). As for the study more broadly: In a replicate experiment, RNA from about 20,000 or 100,000 naive CD8 T cells was split into five aliquots, four of which were sequenced. This methods study benchmarked molecular-identifier clustering-based TCR repertoire sequencing (MIDCIRS) and TCR RNA copy counting, using CD8 T cells to do so. The paper's findings and limits, for the study overall: Identical TCR molecules sharing a barcode could cause highly expanded clone sizes to be underestimated. When barcode sub-clustering was left out, chimeric consensus sequences inflated TCR diversity, with chimeras reaching as high as 47%. Modeling indicated about 3 TCR RNA copies recovered per cell, compared with around 9.8 by digital PCR, which implies a capture efficiency of 25% to 35%. In CMV-specific effector cells, over 99% of molecules were held by clones above 20 RNA copies, whereas under 1% of molecules were held by such clones in naive cells. A single cell's worth of spiked-in Jurkat TCR RNA was reported detectable even among 850,000 to 1,000,000 naive CD8 T cells. The naive libraries included spiked-in Jurkat TCR RNA (around 10 copies' worth), and this RNA is not part of the donor repertoire.

Naive CD8 T cell libraries were made from roughly 20,000 to 1,000,000 sorted cells using 10%, 30% or 50% of purified RNA. Naive CD8 T cells were FACS-sorted as CD8+CD4-CCR7+CD45RA+ on a BD FACSAria II into RLT Plus buffer. Detection sensitivity was tested by spiking Jurkat RNA equal to about 10 TCR copies' worth into samples containing roughly 17,000-1,100,000 naive CD8 T cells. CD8 T cells were enriched using RosetteSep CD8+ T Cell Enrichment Cocktail and Ficoll-Paque, and the enriched cells then underwent ACK red cell lysis. The chain is assembled from TRBV29-1 and TRBJ2-1; 10 middle bases align to TRBD1. Sequenced input: naive CD8+ T cells from blood, with Jurkat cell RNA spiked in. According to the study, the label for this sample's cell subset or site signals: FACS-sorted CD8+CD4-CCR7+CD45RA+ naive T cells. This receptor was identified in a human donor in good health. Some libraries in this study had Jurkat cell RNA spiked in. The CDR3 is CSVEEIGTGVYNEQFF. The base sequence is TGCAGCGTTGAAGAGATTGGGACAGGGGTGTACAATGAGCAGTTCTTC.